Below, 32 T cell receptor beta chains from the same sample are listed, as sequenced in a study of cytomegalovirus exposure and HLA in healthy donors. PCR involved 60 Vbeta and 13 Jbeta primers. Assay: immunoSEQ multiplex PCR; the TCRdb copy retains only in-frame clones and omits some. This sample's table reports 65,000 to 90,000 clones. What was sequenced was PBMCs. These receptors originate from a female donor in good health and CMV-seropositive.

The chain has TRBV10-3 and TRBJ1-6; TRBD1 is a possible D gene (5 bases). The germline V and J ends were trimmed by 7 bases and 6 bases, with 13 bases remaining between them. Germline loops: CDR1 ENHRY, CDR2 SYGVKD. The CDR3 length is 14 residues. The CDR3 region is CAIKEDGGNSPLHF. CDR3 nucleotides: TGTGCCATCAAGGAGGACGGGGGTAATTCACCCCTCCACTTT.

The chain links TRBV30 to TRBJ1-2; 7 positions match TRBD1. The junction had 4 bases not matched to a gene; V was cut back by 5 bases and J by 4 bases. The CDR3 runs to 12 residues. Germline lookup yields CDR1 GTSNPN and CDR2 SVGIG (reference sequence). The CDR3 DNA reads TGTGCCTGGGACAGGGATGGCTATGGCTACACCTTC. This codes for CAWDRDGYGYTF.

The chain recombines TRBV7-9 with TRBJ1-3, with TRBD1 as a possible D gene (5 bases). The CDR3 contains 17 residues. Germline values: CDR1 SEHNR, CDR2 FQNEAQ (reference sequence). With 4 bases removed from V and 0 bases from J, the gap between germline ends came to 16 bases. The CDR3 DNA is TGTGCCAGCAGCTCCCCGAACAGGCTCCTCTCTGGAAACACCATATATTTT. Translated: CASSSPNRLLSGNTIYF.

CDR3 residues: CASSGPLGGKSSYEQYF. The CDR3 region has the DNA TGTGCCAGCAGCGGCCCCCTGGGCGGGAAGAGCTCCTACGAGCAGTACTTC. The chain links TRBV7-2 to TRBJ2-7, with a possible D match to TRBD2 (6 bases). The CDR3 is 17 amino acids. The V gene's germline CDR1 is SGHTA and CDR2 FQGNSA. V was trimmed by 5 bases and J by 0 bases, leaving 20 bases between them.

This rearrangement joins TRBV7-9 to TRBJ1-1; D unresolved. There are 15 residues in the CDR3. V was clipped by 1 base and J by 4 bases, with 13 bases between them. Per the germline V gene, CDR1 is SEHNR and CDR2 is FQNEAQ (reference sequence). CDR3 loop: CASSLGAGFATEAFF. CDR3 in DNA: TGTGCCAGCAGCTTAGGGGCAGGTTTCGCCACTGAAGCTTTCTTT.

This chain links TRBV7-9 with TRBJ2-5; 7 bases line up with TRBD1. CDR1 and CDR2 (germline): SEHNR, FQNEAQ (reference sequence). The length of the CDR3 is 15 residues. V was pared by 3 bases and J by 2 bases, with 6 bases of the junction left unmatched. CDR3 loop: CASSLGMGQQETQYF. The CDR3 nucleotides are TGTGCCAGCAGCTTGGGCATGGGACAGCAAGAGACCCAGTACTTC.

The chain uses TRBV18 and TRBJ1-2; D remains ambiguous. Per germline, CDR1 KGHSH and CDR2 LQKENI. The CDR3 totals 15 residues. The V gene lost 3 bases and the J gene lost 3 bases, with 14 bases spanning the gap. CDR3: CASSPSPAVDYGYTF. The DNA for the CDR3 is TGTGCCAGCTCACCCTCCCCCGCGGTTGACTATGGCTACACCTTC.

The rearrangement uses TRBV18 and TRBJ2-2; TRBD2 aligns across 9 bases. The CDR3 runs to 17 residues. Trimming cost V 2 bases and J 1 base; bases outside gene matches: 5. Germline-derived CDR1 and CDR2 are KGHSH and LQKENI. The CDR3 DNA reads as TGTGCCAGCTCACCAGGGCTAGCGGGGATGAACACCGGGGAGCTGTTTTTT. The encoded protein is CASSPGLAGMNTGELFF.

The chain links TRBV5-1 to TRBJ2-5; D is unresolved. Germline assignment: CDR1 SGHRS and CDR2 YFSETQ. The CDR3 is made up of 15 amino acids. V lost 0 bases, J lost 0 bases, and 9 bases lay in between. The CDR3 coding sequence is TGCGCCAGCAGCTTGGGGGCGCGCTACCAAGAGACCCAGTACTTC. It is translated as CASSLGARYQETQYF.

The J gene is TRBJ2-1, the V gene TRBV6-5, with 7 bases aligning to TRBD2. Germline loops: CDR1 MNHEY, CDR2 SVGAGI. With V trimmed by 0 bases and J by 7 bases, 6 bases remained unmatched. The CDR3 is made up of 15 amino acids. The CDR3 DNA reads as TGTGCCAGCAGTTACTCGGCGGGAGAAGGAAATGAGCAGTTCTTC. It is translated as CASSYSAGEGNEQFF.

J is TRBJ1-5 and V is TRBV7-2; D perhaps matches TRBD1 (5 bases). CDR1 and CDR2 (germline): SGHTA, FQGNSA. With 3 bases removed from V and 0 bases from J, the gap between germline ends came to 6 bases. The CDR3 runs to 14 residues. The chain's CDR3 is CASSFDSSNQPQHF. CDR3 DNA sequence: TGTGCCAGCAGCTTCGACAGTAGCAATCAGCCCCAGCATTTT.

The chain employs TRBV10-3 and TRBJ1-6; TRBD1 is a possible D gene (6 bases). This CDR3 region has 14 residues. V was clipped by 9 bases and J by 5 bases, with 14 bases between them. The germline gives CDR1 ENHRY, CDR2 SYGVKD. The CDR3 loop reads CAICAGVDNSPLHF. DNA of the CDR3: TGTGCCATATGCGCAGGGGTGGATAATTCACCCCTCCACTTT.

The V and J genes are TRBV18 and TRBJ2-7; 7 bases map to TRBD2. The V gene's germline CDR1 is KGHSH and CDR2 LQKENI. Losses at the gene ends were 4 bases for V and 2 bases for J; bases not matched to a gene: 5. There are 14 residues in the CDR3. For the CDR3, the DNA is TGTGCCAGCTCACAAAGACTAGCTCCCTACGAGCAGTACTTC. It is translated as CASSQRLAPYEQYF. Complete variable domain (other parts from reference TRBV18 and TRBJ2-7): NAGVMQNPRHLVRRRGQEARLRCSPMKGHSHVYWYRQLPEEGLKFMVYLQKENIIDESGMPKERFSAEFPKEGPSILRIQQVVRGDSAAYFCASSQRLAPYEQYFGPGTRLTVT.

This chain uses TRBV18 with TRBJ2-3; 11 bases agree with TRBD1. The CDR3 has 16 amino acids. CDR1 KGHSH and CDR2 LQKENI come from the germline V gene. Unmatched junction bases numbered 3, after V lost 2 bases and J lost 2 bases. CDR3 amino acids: CASSPGTGGLTDTQYF. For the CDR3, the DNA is TGTGCCAGCTCACCAGGGACAGGGGGTCTCACAGATACGCAGTATTTT.

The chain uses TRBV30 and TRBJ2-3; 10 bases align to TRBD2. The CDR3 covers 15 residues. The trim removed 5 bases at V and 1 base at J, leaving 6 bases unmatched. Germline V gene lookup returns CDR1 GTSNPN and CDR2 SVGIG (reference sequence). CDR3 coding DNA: TGTGCCTGGGGGGGTAGCGGGAGGCGCACAGATACGCAGTATTTT. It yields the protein CAWGGSGRRTDTQYF.

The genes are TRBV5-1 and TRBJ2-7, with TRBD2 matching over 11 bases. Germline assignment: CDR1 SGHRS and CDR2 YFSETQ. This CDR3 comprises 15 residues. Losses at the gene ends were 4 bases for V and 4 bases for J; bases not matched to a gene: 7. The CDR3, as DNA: TGCGCCAGCAGCGCAACTAGCGGGGGACGTTACGAGCAGTACTTC. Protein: CASSATSGGRYEQYF.

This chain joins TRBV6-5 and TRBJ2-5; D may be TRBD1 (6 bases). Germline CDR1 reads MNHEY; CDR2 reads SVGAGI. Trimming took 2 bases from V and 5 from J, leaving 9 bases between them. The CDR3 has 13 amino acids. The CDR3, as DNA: TGTGCCAGCAGTTACCGTGGGGGCGAGACCCAGTACTTC. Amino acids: CASSYRGGETQYF.

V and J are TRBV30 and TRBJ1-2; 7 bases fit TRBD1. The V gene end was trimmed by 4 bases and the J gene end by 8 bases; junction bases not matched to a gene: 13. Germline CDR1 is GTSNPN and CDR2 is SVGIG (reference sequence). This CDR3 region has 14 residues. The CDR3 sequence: CAWTQQQGSRGYTF. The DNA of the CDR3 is TGTGCCTGGACCCAGCAACAGGGGAGCAGAGGCTACACCTTC. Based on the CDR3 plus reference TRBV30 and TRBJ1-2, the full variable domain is SQTIHQWPATLVQPVGSPLSLECTVEGTSNPNLYWYRQAAGRGLQLLFYSVGIGQISSEVPQNLSASRPQDRQFILSSKKLLLSDSGFYLCAWTQQQGSRGYTFGSGTRLTVV.

The DNA of the CDR3 is TGCAGTGCACCACGGGAGACCCAGTACTTC. It specifies CSAPRETQYF. The V and J genes are TRBV20-1 and TRBJ2-5; no clear D. The CDR3 consists of 10 residues. In germline, CDR1 is DFQATT, CDR2 SNEGSKA (reference sequence). Between the trimmed V and J ends, which lost 6 bases and 5 bases, there was a span of 7 bases.

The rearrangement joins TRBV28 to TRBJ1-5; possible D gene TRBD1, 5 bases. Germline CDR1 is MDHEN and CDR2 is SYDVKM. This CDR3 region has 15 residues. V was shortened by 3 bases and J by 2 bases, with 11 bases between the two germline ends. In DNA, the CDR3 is TGTGCCAGCAGTTTTGGGGCTGGGGGCAATCAGCCCCAGCATTTT. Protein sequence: CASSFGAGGNQPQHF.

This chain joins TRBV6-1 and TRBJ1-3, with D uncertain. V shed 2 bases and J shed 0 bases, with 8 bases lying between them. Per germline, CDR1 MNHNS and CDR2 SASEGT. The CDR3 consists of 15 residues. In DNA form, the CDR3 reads TGTGCCAGCAGTGAATGGCTCATCTCTGGAAACACCATATATTTT. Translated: CASSEWLISGNTIYF.

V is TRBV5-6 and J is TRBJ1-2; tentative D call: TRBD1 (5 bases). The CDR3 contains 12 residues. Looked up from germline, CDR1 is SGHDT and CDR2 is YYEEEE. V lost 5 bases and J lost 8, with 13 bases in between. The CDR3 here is CASRIGARGYTF. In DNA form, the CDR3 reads TGTGCCAGCAGGATAGGGGCGCGCGGCTACACCTTC.

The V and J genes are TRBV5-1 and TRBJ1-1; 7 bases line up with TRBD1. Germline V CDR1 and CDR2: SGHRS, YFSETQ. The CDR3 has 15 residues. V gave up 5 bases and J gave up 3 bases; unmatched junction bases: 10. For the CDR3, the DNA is TGCGCCAGCAGATTGAGGACAGGCGGCTACACTGAAGCTTTCTTT. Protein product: CASRLRTGGYTEAFF. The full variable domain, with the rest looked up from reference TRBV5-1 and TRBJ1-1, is KAGVTQTPRYLIKTRGQQVTLSCSPISGHRSVSWYQQTPGQGLQFLFEYFSETQRNKGNFPGRFSGRQFSNSRSEMNVSTLELGDSALYLCASRLRTGGYTEAFFGQGTRLTVV.

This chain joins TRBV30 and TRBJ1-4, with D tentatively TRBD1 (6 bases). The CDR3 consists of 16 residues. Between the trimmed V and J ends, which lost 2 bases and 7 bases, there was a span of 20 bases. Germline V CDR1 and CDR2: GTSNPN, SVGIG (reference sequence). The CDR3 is CAWSTLRGSGGEKLFF. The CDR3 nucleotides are TGTGCCTGGAGTACACTGAGGGGGTCGGGGGGTGAAAAACTGTTTTTT.

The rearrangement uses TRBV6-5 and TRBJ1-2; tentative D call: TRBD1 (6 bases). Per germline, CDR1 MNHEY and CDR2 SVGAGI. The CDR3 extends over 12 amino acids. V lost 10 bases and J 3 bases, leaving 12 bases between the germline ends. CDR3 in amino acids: CATVGGDYGYTF. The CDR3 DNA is TGTGCCACTGTAGGGGGAGACTATGGCTACACCTTC.

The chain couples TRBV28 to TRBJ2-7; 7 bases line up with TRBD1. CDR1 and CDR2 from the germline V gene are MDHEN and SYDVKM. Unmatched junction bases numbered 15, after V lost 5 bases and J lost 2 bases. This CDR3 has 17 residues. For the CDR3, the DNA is TGTGCCAGCAGTCCACAACTGGGGACAGCGAAGACCTACGAGCAGTACTTC. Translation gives CASSPQLGTAKTYEQYF.

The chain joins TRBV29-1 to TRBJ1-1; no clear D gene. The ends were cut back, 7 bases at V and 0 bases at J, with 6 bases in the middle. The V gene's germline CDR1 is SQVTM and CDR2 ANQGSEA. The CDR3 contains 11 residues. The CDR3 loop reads CSGTVNTEAFF. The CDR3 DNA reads TGCAGCGGTACAGTGAACACTGAAGCTTTCTTT.

As DNA, the CDR3 is TGCGCCAGCAGCACCGGGACAGGGGAGTACACAGATACGCAGTATTTT. This encodes CASSTGTGEYTDTQYF. The chain recombines TRBV5-1 with TRBJ2-3; 10 nucleotides line up with TRBD1. J was trimmed by 2 bases and V by 4 bases; bases with no gene match: 7. Looked up from germline, CDR1 is SGHRS and CDR2 is YFSETQ. The CDR3 runs to 16 residues.

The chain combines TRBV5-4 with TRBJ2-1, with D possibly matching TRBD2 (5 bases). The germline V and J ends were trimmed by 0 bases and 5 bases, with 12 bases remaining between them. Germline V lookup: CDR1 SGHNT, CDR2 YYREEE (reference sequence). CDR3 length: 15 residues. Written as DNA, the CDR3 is TGTGCCAGCAGCTTGGGCAGCGGAGGCGACAATGAGCAGTTCTTC. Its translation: CASSLGSGGDNEQFF.

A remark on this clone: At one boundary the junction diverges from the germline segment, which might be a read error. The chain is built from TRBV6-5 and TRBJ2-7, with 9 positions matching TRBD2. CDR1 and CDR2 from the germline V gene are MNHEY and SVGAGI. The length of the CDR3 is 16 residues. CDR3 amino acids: CASSYGLAGLPYEQHF. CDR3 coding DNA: TGTGCCAGCAGTTACGGCCTAGCGGGATTGCCCTACGAGCAGCACTTC.

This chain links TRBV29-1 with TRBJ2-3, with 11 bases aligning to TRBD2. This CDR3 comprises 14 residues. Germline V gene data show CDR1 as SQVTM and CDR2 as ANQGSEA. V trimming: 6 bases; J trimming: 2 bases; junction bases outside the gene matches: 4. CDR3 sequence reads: CSVSGLADTDTQYF. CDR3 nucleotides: TGCAGCGTGTCGGGACTAGCGGACACAGATACGCAGTATTTT.

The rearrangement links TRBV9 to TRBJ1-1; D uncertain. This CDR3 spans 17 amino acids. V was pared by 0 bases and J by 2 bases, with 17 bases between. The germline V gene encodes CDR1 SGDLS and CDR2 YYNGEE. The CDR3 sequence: CASSVVKAKEINTEAFF. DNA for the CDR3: TGTGCCAGCAGCGTAGTTAAGGCCAAGGAGATAAACACTGAAGCTTTCTTT.